The rows below give T cell receptor beta chains drawn from one sample of a study of T cell responses to AZD1222 COVID-19 vaccine. Profiling relied on immunoSEQ multiplex PCR, and the TCRdb table lists in-frame clones only, not all of them. The sample consists of fewer than 110,000 clones, 91% of them appearing once. This specimen consisted of peripheral blood, obtained on day 0 of AZD1222 vaccination. These receptors were taken from an adult in good health. CDR3s include the opening cysteine and the closing phenylalanine or tryptophan. The D gene is left open where the match is weak. Only some rows state a clone size, as once, few, many or a class for expanded clones.

clone size	D gene	V gene	J gene	CDR3 protein	CDR3 DNA
NA	TRBD1	TRBV6-6	TRBJ2-7	CASSPPGQGSKEQYF	TGTGCCAGCAGTCCCCCGGGACAGGGTTCAAAGGAGCAGTACTTC
NA	NA	TRBV16	TRBJ2-3	CASSRQGSTDTQYF	TGTGCCAGCAGCCGGCAGGGGAGCACAGATACGCAGTATTTT
NA	NA	TRBV5-1	TRBJ1-3	CASSLVSSDSGNTIYF	TGCGCCAGCAGCTTGGTATCGTCCGACTCTGGAAACACCATATATTTT
NA	NA	TRBV18	TRBJ1-1	CASSDRMAGTEAFF	TGTGCCAGCTCAGACAGGATGGCGGGCACTGAAGCTTTCTTT
NA	NA	TRBV9	TRBJ1-6	CASSVNDRRSYNSPLHF	TGTGCCAGCAGCGTAAATGACAGGCGCTCCTATAATTCACCCCTCCACTTT
once	TRBD1	TRBV27	TRBJ1-1	CASTGGAINTEAFF	TGTGCCAGTACAGGGGGCGCAATTAATACTGAAGCTTTCTTT
NA	NA	TRBV28	TRBJ2-7	CASSLFYEQYF	TGTGCCAGCAGTTTATTCTACGAGCAGTACTTC
NA	NA	TRBV27	TRBJ1-1	CASSGPGHIVAEAFF	TGTGCCAGCAGTGGACCGGGACACATCGTCGCTGAAGCTTTCTTT
few	TRBD1	TRBV6-2/TRBV6-3	TRBJ1-5	CASSYSGLRDRNQPQHF	TGTGCCAGCAGTTACTCAGGGTTAAGGGACAGAAATCAGCCCCAGCATTTT
NA	NA	TRBV27	TRBJ2-2	CASSGLLLTGELFF	TGTGCCAGCTCGGGACTTCTTCTAACCGGGGAGCTGTTTTTT
once	NA	TRBV12-3/TRBV12-4	TRBJ1-2	CASSKGGNYGYTF	TGTGCCAGCAGTAAAGGGGGGAACTATGGCTACACCTTC
once	TRBD1	TRBV27	TRBJ1-5	CASSPWTGGQPQHF	TGTGCCAGCAGTCCATGGACAGGGGGTCAGCCCCAGCATTTT
once	TRBD1	TRBV19	TRBJ1-1	CASSPRQGMHTEAFF	TGTGCCAGTAGTCCTCGACAGGGAATGCACACTGAAGCTTTCTTT
NA	TRBD2	TRBV7-2	TRBJ2-3	CASSERLARSTDTQYF	TGTGCCAGCAGCGAGAGACTAGCGAGAAGCACAGATACGCAGTATTTT
NA	TRBD2	TRBV9	TRBJ2-1	CASSRGSVYNEQFF	TGTGCCAGCAGCCGCGGGAGTGTGTACAATGAGCAGTTCTTC
NA	NA	TRBV7-9	TRBJ2-5	CASSLFGGLQETQYF	TGTGCCAGCAGCTTATTTGGGGGGCTCCAAGAGACCCAGTACTTC
few	TRBD2	TRBV3-1/TRBV3-2	TRBJ2-5	CASSQDASGSPGETQYF	TGTGCCAGCAGCCAAGATGCTAGCGGGAGCCCTGGGGAGACCCAGTACTTC
NA	NA	TRBV7-3	TRBJ1-1	CASSPLRNTEAFF	TGTGCCAGCAGCCCCCTAAGGAACACTGAAGCTTTCTTT
NA	TRBD1	TRBV9	TRBJ1-3	CASSGGQGAHTIYF	TGTGCCAGCAGCGGGGGACAGGGGGCACACACCATATATTTT
NA	TRBD1	TRBV28	TRBJ2-7	CASSLIGQASGQYF	TGTGCCAGCAGTTTAATAGGACAGGCCTCCGGGCAGTACTTC
NA	TRBD1	TRBV11-3	TRBJ1-1	CASSLARGRANTEAFF	TGTGCCAGCAGCTTAGCCAGGGGGAGGGCGAACACTGAAGCTTTCTTT
NA	NA	TRBV30	TRBJ1-6	CAWMSNSPLHF	TGTGCCTGGATGAGTAACTCACCCCTCCACTTT
NA	NA	TRBV9	TRBJ1-1	CASTLGVMNTEAFF	TGTGCCAGCACCCTGGGGGTTATGAACACTGAAGCTTTCTTT
NA	NA	TRBV2	TRBJ2-7	CASSRYGEQYF	TGTGCCAGCAGTCGCTATGGGGAGCAGTACTTC
NA	NA	TRBV15	TRBJ2-7	CATSRLAGERAYEQYF	TGTGCCACCAGCCGACTCGCGGGCGAAAGGGCCTACGAGCAGTACTTC
NA	TRBD2	TRBV10-1	TRBJ2-1	CASSEITSGMVQFF	TGCGCCAGCAGTGAGATAACTAGCGGGATGGTGCAGTTCTTC
NA	NA	TRBV20-1	TRBJ2-3	CSASDRQETTDTQYF	TGCAGTGCTAGTGACCGACAGGAGACCACAGATACGCAGTATTTT
NA	TRBD2	TRBV5-1	TRBJ2-3	CASSWEGPSTDTQYF	TGCGCCAGCAGCTGGGAGGGGCCTAGCACAGATACGCAGTATTTT
NA	NA	TRBV5-4	TRBJ2-7	CASSWRRDTSYEQYF	TGTGCCAGCAGCTGGCGCCGAGACACATCCTACGAGCAGTACTTC
NA	TRBD2	TRBV19	TRBJ2-1	CATEASGRASYNEQFF	TGTGCCACTGAAGCTAGCGGGAGGGCCTCCTACAATGAGCAGTTCTTC
NA	TRBD2	TRBV19	TRBJ2-1	CASSWDPREGLEQFF	TGTGCCAGTAGTTGGGATCCGCGGGAGGGCCTTGAGCAGTTCTTC
NA	NA	TRBV28	TRBJ2-7	CASNKAGRSYEQYF	TGTGCCAGCAATAAAGCGGGCCGTTCCTACGAGCAGTACTTC
NA	TRBD1	TRBV3-1/TRBV3-2	TRBJ1-2	CASSQGQGNYGYTF	TGTGCCAGCAGCCAAGGACAGGGCAACTATGGCTACACCTTC
NA	NA	TRBV29-1	TRBJ1-2	CSVDRGYGYTF	TGCAGCGTTGACAGGGGCTATGGCTACACCTTC
NA	NA	TRBV28	TRBJ2-3	CASSFGGSTDTQYF	TGTGCCAGCAGTTTTGGTGGGAGCACAGATACGCAGTATTTT
once	NA	TRBV7-8	TRBJ1-6	CASSSKGPTNSPLHF	TGTGCCAGCAGCTCCAAGGGACCGACTAATTCACCCCTCCACTTT
NA	TRBD2	TRBV7-8	TRBJ2-2	CASSSTTAAGGGELFF	TGTGCCAGCAGCTCGACGACGGCAGCGGGAGGCGGGGAGCTGTTTTTT
NA	NA	TRBV21-1	TRBJ1-1	CASSTFTGGARTEAFF	TGTGCCAGCAGCACTTTTACAGGGGGCGCGAGGACTGAAGCTTTCTTT
NA	NA	TRBV5-6	TRBJ2-7	CASSHANEQYF	TGTGCCAGCAGCCACGCGAACGAGCAGTACTTC
NA	NA	TRBV7-2	TRBJ2-1	CASSLVLGQRGNEQFF	TGTGCCAGCAGCTTAGTCTTAGGCCAAAGGGGCAATGAGCAGTTCTTC